This T cell receptor (beta chain) was recovered during a study of blood T cells in healthy people across ages. PCR was performed a second time for about 6 to 11 cycles using a sample-barcoded 5' primer and a J-beta primer mix. MiXCR was run by TCRdb on the 5' RACE reads, yielding one entry per CDR3 protein. The sample shows about 730,000 distinct CDR3 sequences, roughly 43% of them seen only once. CDR1 and CDR2 (germline): SNHLY, FYNNEI. The V and J ends lost 3 bases and 3 bases respectively, with 11 bases between them. CDR3 length equals 14 residues. General study points: It was not known whether donors were CMV positive (a possible confounder of expanded clonotype changes).

In the case of this clonotype: Its antigen remains unidentified.

The chain links TRBV2 to TRBJ1-2; a possible D gene is TRBD1 (6 bases). Sequenced: blood. This receptor was taken from a woman aged 60 to 75 in good health. The CDR3 coding sequence is TGTGCCAGCAGTGACTCAGGGGCGGACTATGGCTACACCTTC. It yields the protein CASSDSGADYGYTF.